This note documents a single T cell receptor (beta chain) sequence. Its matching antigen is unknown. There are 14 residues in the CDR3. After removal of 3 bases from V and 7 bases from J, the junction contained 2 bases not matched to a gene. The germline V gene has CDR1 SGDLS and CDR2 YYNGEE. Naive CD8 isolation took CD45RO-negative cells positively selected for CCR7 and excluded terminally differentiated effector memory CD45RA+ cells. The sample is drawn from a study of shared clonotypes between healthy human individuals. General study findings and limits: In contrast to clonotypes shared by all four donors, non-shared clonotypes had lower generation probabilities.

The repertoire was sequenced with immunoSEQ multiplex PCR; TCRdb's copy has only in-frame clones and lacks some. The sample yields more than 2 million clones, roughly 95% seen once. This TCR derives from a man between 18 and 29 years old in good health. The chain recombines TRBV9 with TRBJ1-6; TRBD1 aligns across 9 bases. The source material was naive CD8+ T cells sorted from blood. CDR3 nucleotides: TGTGCCAGCAGCGGAACAGGGGGCAATTCACCCCTCCACTTT. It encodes CASSGTGGNSPLHF.